These 31 T cell receptor beta chains came from one sample sequenced in a study of blood T cell repertoires in COVID-19. Method: immunoSEQ multiplex PCR; TCRdb's copy keeps in-frame clones and lacks some. The top ten clones hold 1.9% of a sample with some 260,000 clones, around nine tenths of them seen once. The sequenced sample consisted of PBMCs or T cells enriched from blood (not recorded which). These receptors all stem from a young woman who had recovered from COVID-19.

The chain has TRBV15 and TRBJ1-2; unclear D gene. The CDR3 is 18 residues long. Between the trimmed V and J ends, which lost 3 bases and 8 bases, there was a span of 28 bases. In germline, CDR1 is LNHNV, CDR2 YYDKDF (reference sequence). The CDR3 nucleotides are TGTGCCACCAGCAGTGATAGGAGGGTTGGCCGAGACCCCGGGGGCTACACCTTC. This encodes CATSSDRRVGRDPGGYTF.

The count of this clone is one. The chain is built from TRBV10-3 and TRBJ1-6, with D uncertain. The V end was cut by 3 bases, the J end by 7 bases, with 19 bases between. Per germline, CDR1 ENHRY and CDR2 SYGVKD. This CDR3 has 17 amino acids. CDR3 nucleotides: TGTGCCATCAGTGAACCCGCCGGTCTCCGGGGAAATTCACCCCTCCACTTT. Protein: CAISEPAGLRGNSPLHF.

The chain joins TRBV7-9 to TRBJ1-3, with D unclear. The germline V and J ends were trimmed by 0 bases and 2 bases, with 11 bases remaining between them. The CDR3 loop spans 16 amino acids. Germline assignment: CDR1 SEHNR and CDR2 FQNEAQ (reference sequence). Here the CDR3 DNA reads TGTGCCAGCAGCTTAGCCCCGGGTTCTGCTGGAAACACCATATATTTT. This translates into CASSLAPGSAGNTIYF.

V gene TRBV27 combines with J gene TRBJ1-1, with TRBD1 matching 10 bases. Trimming at V came to 6 bases and at J to 6 bases, leaving 10 bases not matched to a gene. The CDR3 loop spans 15 amino acids. Germline CDR1 is MNHEY and CDR2 is SMNVEV (reference sequence). CDR3 sequence reads: CASSYRTGGRPEAFF. The CDR3 bases are TGTGCCAGCAGCTACCGGACAGGGGGGAGACCTGAAGCTTTCTTT.

The chain joins TRBV10-3 to TRBJ1-1; D perhaps matches TRBD1 (6 bases). This CDR3 region has 13 residues. The germline V gene has CDR1 ENHRY and CDR2 SYGVKD. V was cut by 6 bases and J by 2 bases, with 10 bases left in between. CDR3 region: CAIRQGLNTEAFF. The DNA of the CDR3 is TGTGCCATCAGACAGGGATTAAACACTGAAGCTTTCTTT.

For this clone: The sample carries other DNA sequences with the same CDR3. The rearrangement uses TRBV6-5 and TRBJ1-1; perhaps TRBD1 as D (5 bases). Germline CDR1 is MNHEY and CDR2 is SVGAGI. The V gene lost 6 bases and the J gene lost 3 bases, with 11 bases spanning the gap. CDR3 size: 13 residues. The CDR3 spells CASRRGRDTEAFF. The DNA of the CDR3 is TGTGCCAGCAGAAGGGGCAGGGACACTGAAGCTTTCTTT.

V is TRBV3-1 (or the pseudogene TRBV3-2) and J is TRBJ1-1; 11 positions agree with TRBD1. The ends lost 4 bases at V and 6 bases at J; junction bases unmatched: 7. This CDR3 is built from 15 residues. The germline V gene encodes CDR1 LGHDT and CDR2 YNNKEL (reference sequence). In DNA form, the CDR3 reads TGTGCCAGCAGCCCTCTAGGGACAGGGGGGCCTGAAGCTTTCTTT. Its protein product is CASSPLGTGGPEAFF.

The gene calls are TRBV6-5 and TRBJ1-2, with unresolved D. Trimming stripped 0 bases from V and 5 bases from J, with 7 bases between. CDR1 and CDR2 (germline): MNHEY, SVGAGI. CDR3 length: 13 residues. In DNA form, the CDR3 reads TGTGCCAGCAGTTACTCCCGCACATATGGCTACACCTTC. Residues: CASSYSRTYGYTF.

This chain connects TRBV5-1 to TRBJ1-2, with unresolved D. V lost 0 bases to trimming and J lost 5 bases, with 14 bases between them. The V gene's germline CDR1 is SGHRS and CDR2 YFSETQ. The CDR3 runs to 15 residues. This chain's CDR3 is CASSLGSRSEYGYTF. CDR3 sequence (DNA): TGCGCCAGCAGCTTGGGGTCCAGGTCGGAATATGGCTACACCTTC.

This clone turned up a few times. V is TRBV19 and J is TRBJ2-3, with D unresolved. V was shortened by 3 bases and J by 1 base, with 5 bases between the two germline ends. The CDR3 extends over 13 amino acids. Germline V gene data show CDR1 as LNHDA and CDR2 as SQIVND (reference sequence). In DNA, the CDR3 is TGTGCCAGTAGTATCGGTCGCACAGATACGCAGTATTTT. Amino acids: CASSIGRTDTQYF.

The chain carries TRBV7-2 and TRBJ1-1; no firm D call. Germline V gene data show CDR1 as SGHTA and CDR2 as FQGNSA. This CDR3 is built from 14 residues. V gave up 2 bases and J gave up 1 base, with 8 bases separating them. The CDR3 bases are TGTGCCAGCAGCTTAACTCCAAGGAACACTGAAGCTTTCTTT. This sequence encodes CASSLTPRNTEAFF.

This clone was observed a few times. The rearrangement uses TRBV12-5 and TRBJ1-6; no clear D. Germline CDR1 is LGHNT and CDR2 is FRNRAP. The ends were cut back, 0 bases at V and 1 base at J, with 4 bases in the middle. This CDR3 region has 15 residues. Here the CDR3 reads CASGLVASYNSPLHF. CDR3 nucleotide sequence: TGTGCTAGTGGTTTGGTAGCGTCCTATAATTCACCCCTCCACTTT.

This sequence joins TRBV7-9 and TRBJ1-2; a weak D match, TRBD1 (5 bases). Trimming shortened V by 3 bases and J by 1 base, and 9 bases separated the two germline ends. The CDR3 consists of 14 residues. Germline loops: CDR1 SEHNR, CDR2 FQNEAQ (reference sequence). The CDR3 spells CASSFTGLNYGYTF. As DNA, the CDR3 is TGTGCCAGCAGCTTCACAGGTCTTAACTATGGCTACACCTTC.

The chain employs TRBV3-1 (or the pseudogene TRBV3-2) and TRBJ2-7; no clear D. Germline values: CDR1 LGHDT, CDR2 YNNKEL (reference sequence). Trimming shortened V by 1 base and J by 2 bases, and 9 bases separated the two germline ends. The CDR3 is 14 residues long. In DNA, the CDR3 is TGTGCCAGCAGCCAAGGACTCATTGCCTACGAGCAGTACTTC. This translates into CASSQGLIAYEQYF.

The V call is TRBV9, the J call TRBJ2-1, with D unresolved. From germline, CDR1 is SGDLS and CDR2 YYNGEE. CDR3 length: 13 amino acids. Deletions cut 0 bases from V and 9 bases from J, with 10 bases between. CDR3 residues: CASSVAPTSEQFF. DNA for the CDR3: TGTGCCAGCAGCGTAGCTCCAACTTCTGAGCAGTTCTTC. Full variable domain (remainder filled in from reference TRBV9 and TRBJ2-1): DSGVTQTPKHLITATGQRVTLRCSPRSGDLSVYWYQQSLDQGLQFLIQYYNGEERAKGNILERFSAQQFPDLHSELNLSSLELGDSALYFCASSVAPTSEQFFGPGTRLTVL.

The rearrangement links TRBV4-2 to TRBJ1-4, with D tentatively TRBD1 (6 bases). CDR1 and CDR2 (germline): LGHNA, YNFKEQ. The germline V and J ends were trimmed by 0 bases and 7 bases, with 15 bases remaining between them. This CDR3 is built from 16 residues. As DNA, the CDR3 is TGTGCCAGCAGCCAAGAAAAACAGGGCTTGGGTGAAAAACTGTTTTTT. Translated: CASSQEKQGLGEKLFF.

The chain carries TRBV15 and TRBJ1-4; D unresolved. Trimming cost V 0 bases and J 8 bases, with 10 bases left between them. This CDR3 has 14 amino acids. The germline gives CDR1 LNHNV, CDR2 YYDKDF (reference sequence). The CDR3, as DNA: TGTGCCACCAGCAGAGATCTGTCCGGGGAAAAACTGTTTTTT. As protein: CATSRDLSGEKLFF. Variable domain in full (rest from reference TRBV15 and TRBJ1-4): DAMVIQNPRYQVTQFGKPVTLSCSQTLNHNVMYWYQQKSSQAPKLLFHYYDKDFNNEADTPDNFQSRRPNTSFCFLDIRSPGLGDTAMYLCATSRDLSGEKLFFGSGTQLSVL.

The chain couples TRBV5-1 to TRBJ2-2; a possible D gene is TRBD2 (5 bases). V was cut by 3 bases and J by 3 bases, with 6 bases left in between. The CDR3 spans 13 residues. Germline CDR1 reads SGHRS; CDR2 reads YFSETQ. The CDR3 spells CASSSGYTGELFF. CDR3 in DNA: TGCGCCAGCAGCTCGGGGTACACCGGGGAGCTGTTTTTT.

The chain has TRBV7-3 and TRBJ1-4; 8 bases fit TRBD1. V lost 5 bases, J lost 8 bases, and 4 bases stayed unmatched. Germline values: CDR1 SGHTA, CDR2 FQGTGA. The CDR3 totals 13 residues. CDR3 amino acids: CASSDRGREKLFF. The DNA of the CDR3 is TGTGCCAGCAGCGACAGGGGAAGGGAAAAACTGTTTTTT.

The gene calls are TRBV9 and TRBJ2-5; D perhaps matches TRBD2 (6 bases). The CDR3 totals 13 residues. Germline lookup yields CDR1 SGDLS and CDR2 YYNGEE. V lost 0 bases and J lost 5, with 8 bases in between. CDR3 bases: TGTGCCAGCAGCGTAGCAGGGAGGGAGACCCAGTACTTC. This translates into CASSVAGRETQYF.

The genes are TRBV24-1 and TRBJ1-4, with 8 bases matching TRBD1. Germline V gene lookup returns CDR1 KGHDR and CDR2 SFDVKD. V lost 7 bases and J lost 6; bases outside the gene matches: 9. This CDR3 is 15 amino acids long. Here the CDR3 reads CATSESDRDHEKLFF. In DNA form, the CDR3 reads TGTGCCACCAGCGAATCGGACAGGGATCATGAAAAACTGTTTTTT.

DNA for the CDR3: TGTGCCAGCCTACAGGGGGGCCCTACTGAAGCTTTCTTT. Residues: CASLQGGPTEAFF. The rearrangement uses TRBV18 and TRBJ1-1; 8 bases align to TRBD1. The length of the CDR3 is 13 residues. Trimming removed 8 bases from V and 5 bases from J; junction bases left unmatched: 7. Germline-derived CDR1 and CDR2 are KGHSH and LQKENI.

This rearrangement joins TRBV7-9 to TRBJ2-5; D is perhaps TRBD2 (5 bases). CDR3 length: 13 amino acids. Trimming removed 5 bases from V and 2 bases from J, with 9 bases in between. Germline V gives CDR1 SEHNR, CDR2 FQNEAQ (reference sequence). CDR3 DNA sequence: TGTGCCAGCAGCCTCGGGGTACAAGAGACCCAGTACTTC. It codes for CASSLGVQETQYF.

This sequence joins TRBV24-1 and TRBJ2-5, with a tentative D call TRBD1 (5 bases). With 2 bases removed from V and 2 bases from J, the gap between germline ends came to 8 bases. Germline values: CDR1 KGHDR, CDR2 SFDVKD. The CDR3 length is 14 residues. DNA of the CDR3: TGTGCCACCAGTGATTCTGACAGACAAGAGACCCAGTACTTC. This sequence encodes CATSDSDRQETQYF.

The chain carries TRBV5-8 and TRBJ1-1; D is possibly TRBD1 (5 bases). CDR1 and CDR2 (germline): SGHTS, YDEGEE. The CDR3 length is 14 residues. Trimming removed 4 bases from V and 4 bases from J, with 14 bases in between. The CDR3 coding sequence is TGTGCCAGCAGCGGTGGTGGCGGGGGCACTGAAGCTTTCTTT. Translation gives CASSGGGGGTEAFF. The full variable domain, in which reference TRBV5-8 and TRBJ1-1 provide the parts outside the CDR3, is EAGVTQSPTHLIKTRGQQATLRCSPISGHTSVYWYQQALGLGLQFLLWYDEGEERNRGNFPPRFSGRQFPNYSSELNVNALELEDSALYLCASSGGGGGTEAFFGQGTRLTVV.

This chain connects TRBV7-2 to TRBJ2-3; 10 bases are shared with TRBD2. The CDR3 loop spans 15 amino acids. V shed 5 bases, J shed 2 bases, and the junction held 4 bases outside the gene matches. Germline CDR1 and CDR2: SGHTA and FQGNSA. DNA of the CDR3: TGTGCCAGCAGCCTCGGACTAGCGGACACAGATACGCAGTATTTT. Translation: CASSLGLADTDTQYF.

The J gene is TRBJ1-6, the V gene TRBV4-2; TRBD1 aligns across 11 bases. CDR1 and CDR2 (germline): LGHNA, YNFKEQ. The CDR3 sequence is 16 residues long. J lost 7 bases, V lost 4 bases, and 6 bases had no gene match. CDR3 sequence: CASSPGQGAFNSPLHF. CDR3 in DNA: TGTGCCAGCAGCCCCGGACAGGGGGCTTTCAATTCACCCCTCCACTTT.

The rearrangement uses TRBV5-1 and TRBJ2-1; 7 bases are a match to TRBD2. Trimming took 3 bases from V and 7 from J; bases not matched to a gene: 7. This CDR3 is built from 14 residues. Germline lookup yields CDR1 SGHRS and CDR2 YFSETQ. CDR3 nucleotide sequence: TGCGCCAGCAGCTCTGACCCCGGGGGGAATGAGCAGTTCTTC. It translates to CASSSDPGGNEQFF.

The V call is TRBV5-6, the J call TRBJ2-5, with D possibly being TRBD1 (6 bases). The CDR3 has 17 residues. Germline lookup yields CDR1 SGHDT and CDR2 YYEEEE. Trimming took off 1 base at V and 1 base at J, with 17 bases between the two ends. In DNA form, the CDR3 reads TGTGCCAGCAGCTTGTATCCGGACAGTGAGTTCCAAGAGACCCAGTACTTC. Translated: CASSLYPDSEFQETQYF.

The chain uses TRBV4-2 and TRBJ2-6; D is ambiguous. CDR1 is LGHNA and CDR2 is YNFKEQ in the germline V gene. The CDR3 has 17 residues. V was clipped by 0 bases and J by 1 base, with 10 bases between them. The CDR3: CASSQDGWHSGANVLTF. Written as DNA, the CDR3 is TGTGCCAGCAGCCAAGACGGGTGGCATTCTGGGGCCAACGTCCTGACTTTC.

The V call is TRBV6-6, the J call TRBJ2-7; 10 bases are a match to TRBD2. The CDR3 runs 16 residues. V lost 0 bases to trimming and J lost 9 bases; unmatched junction nucleotides: 11. Germline V gene lookup returns CDR1 MNHNY and CDR2 SVGAGI (reference sequence). CDR3 sequence: CASSYSTSGRPRGQYF. The DNA for the CDR3 is TGTGCCAGCAGTTACTCGACTAGCGGGCGGCCTCGGGGGCAGTACTTC.